This section outlines one T cell receptor (beta chain) sequence together with its context. As yet, its antigen is unknown. The protocol was immunoSEQ multiplex PCR, while the TCRdb copy is restricted to in-frame clones and leaves out a portion. The sample lists roughly 150,000 clones, 90% occurring once. This sample was included in a study of T cell responses to AZD1222 COVID-19 vaccine. Study-level points and caveats: A mostly white British donor set with more females was recruited, and clonal diversity was possibly underestimated. Unmutated variant regions reportedly attract nearly half of all spike-specific TCRs.

Germline V gene sequence: CDR1 MNHEY, CDR2 SMNVEV (reference sequence). The CDR3 runs 15 residues. Unmatched junction bases numbered 10, after V lost 2 bases and J lost 12 bases. The TCR comes from an adult who received the AZD1222 COVID-19 vaccine. The J gene is TRBJ2-1, the V gene TRBV27; 10 nucleotides line up with TRBD2. Material: peripheral blood, obtained 28 days after the second AZD1222 dose. For the CDR3, the DNA is TGTGCCAGCAGTTTAGCCGGACTAGCGGCCGGTGGGCAGTTCTTC. Its translation is CASSLAGLAAGGQFF.